The 10 T cell receptor beta chains presented below share a single source sample, sequenced in a study of blood T cells in healthy people across ages (dated by TCRdb to 2014 to 2015). The receptor library was made with 5' RACE. TCRdb lists the instrument as Illumina HiSeq 2500. A second PCR of roughly 6 to 12 cycles was run with a J-beta primer mix and a sample-barcoded 5' primer. TCRdb itself trimmed the public reads at Q25 with fastp, ran MiXCR and retained productive beta chains. Duplicate CDR3 protein sequences are folded into a single record with the most common DNA and genes. In this sample the table shows about 600,000 distinct CDR3 sequences, under 55% of which occur a single time. The ten top clones hold 20% to 25% of the sample. Sequencing was carried out using blood. The receptors originated from an elderly man in good health.

The chain combines TRBV20-1 with TRBJ2-3; possible D gene TRBD2, 6 bases. Per the germline V gene, CDR1 is DFQATT and CDR2 is SNEGSKA (reference sequence). This CDR3 has 15 amino acids. The V end lost 3 bases, the J end lost 2 bases, and 15 bases lay between the germline ends. The CDR3 sequence is CSARPIGTFTDTQYF. Written as DNA, the CDR3 is TGCAGTGCTAGGCCTATCGGGACTTTCACAGATACGCAGTATTTT.

The chain recombines TRBV4-1 with TRBJ2-5; D gene unclear. The CDR3 is 15 residues long. Germline V gene sequence: CDR1 MGHRA, CDR2 YSYEKL. The V end lost 0 bases, the J end lost 2 bases, and 10 bases lay between the germline ends. The CDR3 region is CASSQDPGGQETQYF. The CDR3 DNA reads TGCGCCAGCAGCCAAGATCCGGGCGGACAAGAGACCCAGTACTTC.

The V gene is TRBV5-1, the J gene TRBJ2-5; tentatively, D is TRBD1 (8 bases). Germline CDR1 reads SGHRS; CDR2 reads YFSETQ. V shed 1 base and J shed 4 bases, with 17 bases lying between them. The CDR3 extends over 16 amino acids. Here the CDR3 reads CASSLNPGGGRETQYF. The CDR3 nucleotides read TGCGCCAGCAGCTTGAATCCAGGGGGCGGGAGAGAGACCCAGTACTTC. The complete variable domain, with remaining parts taken from reference TRBV5-1 and TRBJ2-5, reads KAGVTQTPRYLIKTRGQQVTLSCSPISGHRSVSWYQQTPGQGLQFLFEYFSETQRNKGNFPGRFSGRQFSNSRSEMNVSTLELGDSALYLCASSLNPGGGRETQYFGPGTRLLVL.

The rearrangement uses TRBV5-6 and TRBJ2-1; D perhaps matches TRBD2 (7 bases). There are 13 residues in the CDR3. The germline V gene encodes CDR1 SGHDT and CDR2 YYEEEE. V was shortened by 4 bases and J by 12 bases, with 17 bases between the two germline ends. The CDR3 spells CASSVAGGRRQFF. For the CDR3, the DNA is TGTGCCAGCAGCGTTGCCGGGGGGCGGCGGCAGTTCTTC.

This chain joins TRBV5-1 and TRBJ2-5; possibly TRBD2 for D (5 bases). Germline V gene lookup returns CDR1 SGHRS and CDR2 YFSETQ. The CDR3 extends over 15 amino acids. Trimming removed 4 bases from V and 3 bases from J, with 16 bases in between. CDR3 DNA: TGCGCCAGCAGCGAGGGCAGGAGTTTCAAAGAGACCCAGTACTTC. Translated, it gives CASSEGRSFKETQYF.

In DNA, the CDR3 is TGTGCCAGCAGTTACTCTTTGTTTGCCCGGGACGTACTCGAGCAGTACTTC. Its protein product is CASSYSLFARDVLEQYF. The V and J genes are TRBV6-5 and TRBJ2-7, with D possibly being TRBD1 or TRBD2 (5 bases each). The CDR3 contains 17 residues. Germline V gene lookup returns CDR1 MNHEY and CDR2 SVGAGI. With 0 bases removed from V and 6 bases from J, the gap between germline ends came to 21 bases.

This chain uses TRBV6-6 with TRBJ2-5, with TRBD2 as a possible D gene (7 bases). Germline V gene lookup returns CDR1 MNHNY and CDR2 SVGAGI (reference sequence). CDR3 length: 16 amino acids. Trimming removed 2 bases from V and 5 bases from J, with 18 bases in between. For the CDR3, the DNA is TGTGCCAGCAGTTACCGGTCGGCGGGGGCTGGGGAGACCCAGTACTTC. Its translation: CASSYRSAGAGETQYF.

This chain uses TRBV6-2 or TRBV6-3 with TRBJ2-3, with 13 positions matching TRBD2. This CDR3 spans 17 amino acids. The J segment lost 0 bases and the V segment lost 2 bases, leaving 2 bases of the junction unmatched. Germline V gene sequence: CDR1 MNHEY, CDR2 SVGEGT. DNA for the CDR3: TGTGCCAGCAGTTACGGGACTAGCGGGGCTAGCACAGATACGCAGTATTTT. Residues: CASSYGTSGASTDTQYF.

The chain has TRBV27 and TRBJ1-1; the match to TRBD1 covers 7 bases. V lost 3 bases to trimming and J lost 4 bases; unmatched junction nucleotides: 8. The V gene's germline CDR1 is MNHEY and CDR2 SMNVEV (reference sequence). This CDR3 is built from 15 residues. The CDR3 region is CASSLILGQVTEAFF. The CDR3, as DNA: TGTGCCAGCAGTTTGATTTTAGGACAGGTCACTGAAGCTTTCTTT.

A single count supports this clonotype. A junction end diverges from the germline sequence, so it may reflect a read error. The chain combines TRBV5-1 with TRBJ1-2; tentative D call: TRBD1 (5 bases). This CDR3 comprises 14 residues. Germline V gene data show CDR1 as SGHRS and CDR2 as YFSETQ. This CDR3 reads CASSPGPINYGYTF. CDR3 DNA: TGCGCCAGCAGCCCGGGACCGATTAACTATGGCTACACATTC.